This T cell receptor beta chain was sequenced in a study of neurological immune-mediated disorders. The table lists this clonotype with many counts. Via MiXCR, TCRdb re-called the 5' RACE reads, giving one row per CDR3 protein. Of about 60,000 distinct CDR3 sequences listed, roughly 4% are singletons. The trim removed 5 bases at V and 10 bases at J, leaving 8 bases unmatched. The germline CDR1 and CDR2 sequences are SGHTA and FQGTGA. CDR3 length: 13 amino acids. Sequencing used PBMCs. The chain couples TRBV7-3 to TRBJ2-1; 7 bases fit TRBD2. The source is a man under 40 with multiple sclerosis. The CDR3 coding sequence is TGTGCCAGCAGCATCGGGGGGTGGGAGGAGCAGTTCTTC. This translates into CASSIGGWEEQFF.